This record concerns one T cell receptor (beta chain) sequence. The record originates from a study of blood T cell repertoires in COVID-19. Turning to the study itself: Acute and convalescent COVID-19 specimens originated in the United States, Italy and Spain.

As handled by the study authors: Amplifying reference gene primers gave estimates of nucleated cell counts. Sequencing was performed with immunoSEQ multiplex PCR; in TCRdb, only in-frame clones are kept and a portion is missing. D and trimming were read from the DNA, whereas the V and J calls and clone size are those reported in that table. The data contain roughly 160,000 clones, about 87% of them singletons. From germline, CDR1 is SGHRS and CDR2 YFSETQ. The V gene end was trimmed by 7 bases and the J gene end by 1 base; junction bases not matched to a gene: 10. The CDR3 consists of 16 residues. This TCR was sampled from a woman aged 55-69 years who had recovered from COVID-19. Sequenced sample: peripheral blood. The chain links TRBV5-1 to TRBJ2-2, with 7 bases matching TRBD1. CDR3 nucleotide sequence: TGCGCCAGCTGTCCGGAAGGGGGCCAGAACACCGGGGAGCTGTTTTTT. Its translation: CASCPEGGQNTGELFF. Filled out from reference TRBV5-1 and TRBJ2-2, the complete variable domain reads KAGVTQTPRYLIKTRGQQVTLSCSPISGHRSVSWYQQTPGQGLQFLFEYFSETQRNKGNFPGRFSGRQFSNSRSEMNVSTLELGDSALYLCASCPEGGQNTGELFFGEGSRLTVL.